Here is one T cell receptor (beta chain) with its context. The target antigen is unknown. The germline V and J ends were trimmed by 5 bases and 5 bases, with 14 bases remaining between them. The CDR3 totals 15 residues. Germline lookup yields CDR1 SGHRS and CDR2 YFSETQ. The data belong to a study of cytomegalovirus exposure and HLA in healthy donors. Study conclusions and caveats: Earlier results showed most TCR beta V segments being productive about 87% or about 30% of the time. The analysis excluded some indistinguishable V segments, including TRBV6-2 and TRBV6-3. Associated with cytomegalovirus, according to the listing, were 170 or so TCR beta chains.

The PCR was carried out with 60 Vbeta primers and 13 Jbeta primers. TCRdb keeps only in-frame clones here, not all; method: immunoSEQ multiplex PCR. Of about 200,000 clones listed, 81% are singletons. The sequence derives from a man younger than 30 in good health and CMV-seronegative. V and J are TRBV5-1 and TRBJ1-6; perhaps TRBD1 as D (5 bases). The sample comprised PBMCs. CDR3 in DNA: TGCGCCAGCAGTTCCGGGACTGAAAATAATTCACCCCTCCACTTT. Translated: CASSSGTENNSPLHF.